This T cell receptor (beta chain) was found in a study of a mutant IDH1 vaccine in newly diagnosed glioma. TCRdb's copy holds only in-frame clones and misses some; the assay was immunoSEQ multiplex PCR. The table includes around 60,000 clones, about four fifths detected once. The time point is: week 35, safety follow-up. Doses consisted of 300 ug of mutant IDH1 20-mer peptide each, paired with topical imiquimod. V lost 5 bases, J lost 2 bases, and 11 bases stayed unmatched. CDR3 length: 16 amino acids. CDR1 and CDR2 from the germline V gene are MGHDK and SYGVNS. Only a few counts were recorded for this clone. The antigen is undetermined.

The specimen comprised PBMCs, sampled from a glioma patient whose treatment included an IDH1 peptide vaccine. The chain carries TRBV25-1 and TRBJ2-7, with 8 positions matching TRBD2. This sequence originates from a man aged 35 to 55 with glioma. The CDR3 nucleotides are TGTGCCAGCAGTCTAAGCGGGTCGGGGGGGCCCTACGAGCAGTACTTC. Protein product: CASSLSGSGGPYEQYF.